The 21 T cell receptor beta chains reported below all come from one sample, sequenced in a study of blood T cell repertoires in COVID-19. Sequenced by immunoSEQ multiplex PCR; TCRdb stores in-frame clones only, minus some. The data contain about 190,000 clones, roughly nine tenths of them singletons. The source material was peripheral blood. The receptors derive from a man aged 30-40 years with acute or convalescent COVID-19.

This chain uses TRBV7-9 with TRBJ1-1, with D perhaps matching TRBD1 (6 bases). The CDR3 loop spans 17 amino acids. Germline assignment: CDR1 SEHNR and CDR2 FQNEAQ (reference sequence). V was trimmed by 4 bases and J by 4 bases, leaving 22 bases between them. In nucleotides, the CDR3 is TGTGCCAGCAGCTCTCCAGGGGTTGATAATTGGGGCACTGAAGCTTTCTTT. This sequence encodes CASSSPGVDNWGTEAFF. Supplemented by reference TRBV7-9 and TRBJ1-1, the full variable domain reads DTGVSQNPRHKITKRGQNVTFRCDPISEHNRLYWYRQTLGQGPEFLTYFQNEAQLEKSRLLSDRFSAERPKGSFSTLEIQRTEQGDSAMYLCASSSPGVDNWGTEAFFGQGTRLTVV.

The CDR3 here is CASSPLYRDFGNTIYF. Here the CDR3 DNA reads TGTGCCAGCAGTCCACTATACAGGGATTTCGGAAACACCATATATTTT. The chain has TRBV28 and TRBJ1-3; possible D gene TRBD1, 6 bases. The CDR3 contains 16 residues. CDR1 is MDHEN and CDR2 is SYDVKM in the germline V gene. The V end lost 5 bases, the J end lost 4 bases, and 18 bases lay between the germline ends.

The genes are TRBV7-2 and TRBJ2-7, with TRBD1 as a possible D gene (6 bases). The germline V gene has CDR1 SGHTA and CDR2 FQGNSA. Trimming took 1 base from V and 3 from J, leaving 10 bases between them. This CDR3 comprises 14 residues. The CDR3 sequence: CASSLVAGDYEQYF. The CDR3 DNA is TGTGCCAGCAGCTTAGTGGCAGGGGACTACGAGCAGTACTTC.

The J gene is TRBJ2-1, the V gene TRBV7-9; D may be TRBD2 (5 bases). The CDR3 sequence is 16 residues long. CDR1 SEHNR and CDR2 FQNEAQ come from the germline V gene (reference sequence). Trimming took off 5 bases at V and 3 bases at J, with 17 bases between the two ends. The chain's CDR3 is CASSPVGVSGYNEQFF. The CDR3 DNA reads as TGTGCCAGCAGCCCAGTGGGAGTTTCGGGCTACAATGAGCAGTTCTTC.

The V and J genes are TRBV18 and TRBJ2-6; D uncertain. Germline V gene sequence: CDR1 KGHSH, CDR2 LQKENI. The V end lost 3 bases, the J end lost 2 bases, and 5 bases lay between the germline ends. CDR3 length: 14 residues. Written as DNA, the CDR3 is TGTGCCAGCTCACCTCAGACTGGGGCCAACGTCCTGACTTTC. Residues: CASSPQTGANVLTF.

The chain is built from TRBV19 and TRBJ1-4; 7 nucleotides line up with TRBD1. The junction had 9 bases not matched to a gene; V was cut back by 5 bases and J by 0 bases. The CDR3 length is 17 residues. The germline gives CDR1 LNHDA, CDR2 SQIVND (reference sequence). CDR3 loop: CASSSQRTGTTNEKLFF. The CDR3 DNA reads TGTGCCAGTAGTTCACAAAGGACAGGAACAACTAATGAAAAACTGTTTTTT.

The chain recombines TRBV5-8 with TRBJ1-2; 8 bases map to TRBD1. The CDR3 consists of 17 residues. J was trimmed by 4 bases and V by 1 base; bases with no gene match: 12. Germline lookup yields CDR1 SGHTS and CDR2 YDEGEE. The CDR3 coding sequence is TGTGCCAGCAGCTTGCCAGGGGGCTCGGTTAGAAGCTATGGCTACACCTTC. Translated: CASSLPGGSVRSYGYTF.

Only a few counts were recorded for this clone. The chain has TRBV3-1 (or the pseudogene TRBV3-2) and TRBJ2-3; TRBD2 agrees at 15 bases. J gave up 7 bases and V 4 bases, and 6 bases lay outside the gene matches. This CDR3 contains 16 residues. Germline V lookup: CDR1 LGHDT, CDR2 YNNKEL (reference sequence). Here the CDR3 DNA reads TGTGCCAGCAGCCTGGGACTAGCGGGAGGTGGATATACGCAGTATTTT. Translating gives CASSLGLAGGGYTQYF.

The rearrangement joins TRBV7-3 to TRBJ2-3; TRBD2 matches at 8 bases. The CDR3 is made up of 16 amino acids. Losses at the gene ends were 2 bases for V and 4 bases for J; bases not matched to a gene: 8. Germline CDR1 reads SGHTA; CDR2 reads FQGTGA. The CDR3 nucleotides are TGTGCCAGCAGCTTATATCAGCGGGGGCGTTCAGATACGCAGTATTTT. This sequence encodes CASSLYQRGRSDTQYF.

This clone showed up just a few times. The CDR3 region is CASRWGTGREKLFF. CDR3 DNA sequence: TGTGCCAGCAGGTGGGGGACAGGGAGGGAAAAACTGTTTTTT. The chain recombines TRBV6-5 with TRBJ1-4, with 9 bases fitting TRBD1. Germline CDR1 reads MNHEY; CDR2 reads SVGAGI. V shed 6 bases, J shed 8 bases, and the junction held 7 bases outside the gene matches. The CDR3 covers 14 residues.

Written as DNA, the CDR3 is TGTGCCACCAGCAGAATAGCCGGGACAGGGGATGAAAAACTGTTTTTT. It is translated as CATSRIAGTGDEKLFF. The chain couples TRBV15 to TRBJ1-4; 10 nucleotides match TRBD1. The V gene end was trimmed by 2 bases and the J gene end by 6 bases; junction bases not matched to a gene: 6. Germline values: CDR1 LNHNV, CDR2 YYDKDF (reference sequence). This CDR3 has 16 amino acids.

As DNA, the CDR3 is TGCAGAACGCACGACAGGGAAGGCTACACCTTC. Its translation is CRTHDREGYTF. V usage is TRBV20-1 and J usage is TRBJ1-2, with 7 nucleotides matching TRBD1. This CDR3 contains 11 residues. Per the germline V gene, CDR1 is DFQATT and CDR2 is SNEGSKA (reference sequence).

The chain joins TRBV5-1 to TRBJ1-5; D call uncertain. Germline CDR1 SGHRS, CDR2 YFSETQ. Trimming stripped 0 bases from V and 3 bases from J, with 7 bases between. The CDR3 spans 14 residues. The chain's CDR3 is CASSLGGVNQPQHF. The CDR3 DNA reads TGCGCCAGCAGCTTGGGAGGTGTCAATCAGCCCCAGCATTTT.

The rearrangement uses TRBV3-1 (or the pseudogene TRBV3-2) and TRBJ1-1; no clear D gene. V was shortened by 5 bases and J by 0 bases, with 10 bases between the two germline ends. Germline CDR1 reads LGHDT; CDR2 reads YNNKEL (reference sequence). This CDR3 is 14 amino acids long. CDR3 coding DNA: TGTGCCAGCAGCTTGAAAGCTTTGAACACTGAAGCTTTCTTT. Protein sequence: CASSLKALNTEAFF.

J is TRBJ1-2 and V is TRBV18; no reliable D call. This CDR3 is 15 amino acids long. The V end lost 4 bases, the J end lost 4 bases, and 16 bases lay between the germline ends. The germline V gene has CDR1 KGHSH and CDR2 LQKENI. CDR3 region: CASSLVTRSSYGYTF. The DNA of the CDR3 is TGTGCCAGCTCACTAGTCACCAGGTCTTCCTATGGCTACACCTTC.

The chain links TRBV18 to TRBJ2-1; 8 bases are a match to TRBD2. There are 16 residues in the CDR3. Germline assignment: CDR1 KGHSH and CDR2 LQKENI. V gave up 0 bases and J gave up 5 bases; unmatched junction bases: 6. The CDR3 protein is CASSPPGLVRHNEQFF. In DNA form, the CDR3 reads TGTGCCAGCTCACCACCGGGACTAGTCCGTCACAATGAGCAGTTCTTC.

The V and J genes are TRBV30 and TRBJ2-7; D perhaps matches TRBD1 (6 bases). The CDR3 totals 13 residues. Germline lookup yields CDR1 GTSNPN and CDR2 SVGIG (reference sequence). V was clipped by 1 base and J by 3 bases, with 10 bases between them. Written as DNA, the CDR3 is TGTGCCTGGAGTGAGGGCAGGGGCTACGAGCAGTACTTC. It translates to CAWSEGRGYEQYF.

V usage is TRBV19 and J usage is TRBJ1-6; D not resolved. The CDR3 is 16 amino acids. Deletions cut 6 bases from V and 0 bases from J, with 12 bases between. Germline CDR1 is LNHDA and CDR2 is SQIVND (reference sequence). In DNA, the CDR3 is TGTGCCAGTAGAAAGCGGGTGAACTCCTATAATTCACCCCTCCACTTT. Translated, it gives CASRKRVNSYNSPLHF.

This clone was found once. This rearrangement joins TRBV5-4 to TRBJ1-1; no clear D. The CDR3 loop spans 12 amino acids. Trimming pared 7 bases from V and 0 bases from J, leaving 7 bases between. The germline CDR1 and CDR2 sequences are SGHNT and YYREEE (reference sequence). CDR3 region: CASEGMNTEAFF. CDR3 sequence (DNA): TGTGCCAGCGAGGGCATGAACACTGAAGCTTTCTTT.

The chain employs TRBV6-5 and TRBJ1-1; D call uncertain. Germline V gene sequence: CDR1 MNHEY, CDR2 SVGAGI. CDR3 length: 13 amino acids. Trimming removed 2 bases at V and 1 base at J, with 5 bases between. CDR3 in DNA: TGTGCCAGCAGTTACGGCCCGAACACTGAAGCTTTCTTT. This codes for CASSYGPNTEAFF.

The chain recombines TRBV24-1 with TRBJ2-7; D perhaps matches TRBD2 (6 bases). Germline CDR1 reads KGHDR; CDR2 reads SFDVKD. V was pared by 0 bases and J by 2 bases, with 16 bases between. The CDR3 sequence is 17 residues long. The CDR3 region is CATSDLSRRATAYEQYF. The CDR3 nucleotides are TGTGCCACCAGTGATTTGAGTAGGAGGGCCACGGCCTACGAGCAGTACTTC.